This T cell receptor (beta chain) was retrieved from a study of blood T cell repertoires in COVID-19 (dated by TCRdb to about 2020). For the wider study: Samples from collaborators originated in the United States, Italy and Spain and spanned both the acute and convalescent phases of COVID-19. The material from the prospective study consisted of cDNA or gDNA derived from T cells, B-cell-depleted T cells, or PBMCs. Deeply sampled blood TCRbeta repertoires from subjects exposed to, actively infected with, or recovered from COVID-19 were included in the dataset. The repertoires were released in a freely available public database intended as a resource for research on the immune response to SARS-CoV-2. The samples were drawn from two sources: the first 160 participants of the ongoing ImmuneRACE study, and 1,200 or so subjects contributed by 6 global collaborators. Nearly every sample came with metadata listing a de-identified subject ID, COVID-19 status, age in years and sex. Where HLA class I and class II types were available, the types were taken from metadata supplied by the sample provider, not from assay-based typing. General findings and caveats noted by the study authors: Clinical and demographic metadata were provided uncurated, with the amount varying by source and participant.

The CDR3 goes from the cysteine to the phenylalanine over 16 residues. Only the CDR3 part of the read is kept: 48 bases, read in frame from the first base. CDR1 and CDR2 are read off the germline V gene as SGHVS and FQNEAQ. Between the V and J ends, shortened by 3 bases and 3 bases respectively, the junction contains 15 bases. The collaborating institutions used their own protocols to collect whole blood in K2EDTA tubes. Collaborator samples were shipped for TCRbeta analysis as frozen whole blood, isolated PBMCs, or DNA extracted from either sample type. TCRbeta CDR3 regions were amplified from genomic DNA by means of the immunoSEQ Assay, a bias-controlled multiplex PCR. The paper's processing steps were these. The number of nucleated cells in each sample was estimated by amplification of reference gene primers within the assay. To quantify the absolute abundance of each unique TCRbeta CDR3 rearrangement, sequence reads were collapsed and filtered. For each sample, productive Simpson clonality was calculated as the square root of Simpson's diversity index over productive rearrangements. Sourced from immuneACCESS, this table was stored by TCRdb with only in-frame sequences that have V and J called. A share of the clones is absent; for the studies checked, an unresolved V gene accounts for under half, and the remainder has no known explanation. For V, J and clone size, that table is used; D and trimming come from the DNA. This sample lists some 150,000 clones; 84% were detected once. The top ten clonotypes cover around 4.8% of the sample.

For this clone: What this receptor recognizes is not known. Qualities for individual bases were not recorded, and no much larger clone is one base off.

The chain couples TRBV7-8 to TRBJ2-1; a tentative D call is TRBD1 (6 bases match). The sequence derives from a human donor in a cohort sampled during active COVID-19. Sequences were obtained from peripheral blood. The CDR3 reads as follows: CASSFSTGLSYNEQFF. At the DNA level, the sequence is TGTGCCAGCAGCTTTTCAACAGGGTTAAGCTACAATGAGCAGTTCTTC.